The 16 T cell receptor beta chains presented below share a single source sample, sequenced in a study of radiation and T cells in renal cell carcinoma. Profiling relied on immunoSEQ multiplex PCR, and the TCRdb table lists in-frame clones only, not all of them. The sample consists of approximately 86,000 clones, approximately 86% of them appearing once. The time point: blood 4 weeks post-SBRT, at nephrectomy. Noted treatment: 15 Gy SBRT to primary tumor, nephrectomy 4 weeks later. Source: blood, taken from a patient whose treatment included radiotherapy and nephrectomy. These receptors originate from a man in his fifties or sixties with renal cell carcinoma.

V and J are TRBV29-1 and TRBJ2-3, with D perhaps being TRBD1 or TRBD2 (6 bases each). The length of the CDR3 is 14 residues. CDR1 SQVTM and CDR2 ANQGSEA come from the germline V gene. The ends were cut back, 4 bases at V and 10 bases at J, with 21 bases in the middle. The CDR3 DNA is TGCAGCGTTGCCAAGGGGGGCCGGCCTCTTCCGCAGTATTTT. Its translation is CSVAKGGRPLPQYF.

The V gene is TRBV5-1, the J gene TRBJ2-6, with a tentative D call TRBD2 (6 bases). V was trimmed by 3 bases and J by 1 base, leaving 20 bases between them. Germline V CDR1 and CDR2: SGHRS, YFSETQ. This CDR3 is 19 amino acids long. CDR3: CASSWNAGPRYSGANVLTF. The CDR3 nucleotides are TGCGCCAGCAGCTGGAACGCGGGACCAAGATATTCTGGGGCCAACGTCCTGACTTTC. The full variable domain, its missing parts supplied by reference TRBV5-1 and TRBJ2-6, is KAGVTQTPRYLIKTRGQQVTLSCSPISGHRSVSWYQQTPGQGLQFLFEYFSETQRNKGNFPGRFSGRQFSNSRSEMNVSTLELGDSALYLCASSWNAGPRYSGANVLTFGAGSRLTVL.

This chain joins TRBV18 and TRBJ2-2, with D possibly called TRBD1 or TRBD2 (6 bases each). Per the germline V gene, CDR1 is KGHSH and CDR2 is LQKENI. V lost 6 bases to trimming and J lost 2 bases, with 13 bases between them. This CDR3 contains 15 residues. CDR3 protein: CASSPGGHNTGELFF. The DNA for the CDR3 is TGTGCCAGCTCCCCCGGGGGACATAACACCGGGGAGCTGTTTTTT.

J is TRBJ1-2 and V is TRBV30; TRBD1 matches 9 bases. CDR1 is GTSNPN and CDR2 is SVGIG in the germline V gene (reference sequence). Trimming took 2 bases from V and 8 from J; bases not matched to a gene: 6. This CDR3 has 13 residues. The CDR3 is CAWSKTGGDGYTF. The CDR3 coding sequence is TGTGCCTGGAGTAAGACAGGGGGAGACGGCTACACCTTC.

The rearrangement uses TRBV7-3 and TRBJ2-1; no clear D. The CDR3 runs to 15 residues. Germline V CDR1 and CDR2: SGHTA, FQGTGA. Trimming took 5 bases from V and 1 from J, leaving 12 bases between them. The CDR3 bases are TGTGCCAGCAGCGTTGACTCGGGTTCCTACAATGAGCAGTTCTTC. Its translation is CASSVDSGSYNEQFF.

The CDR3 reads CASSVFGTANEKLFF. The DNA of the CDR3 is TGTGCCAGCAGCGTATTTGGGACAGCTAATGAAAAACTGTTTTTT. The V call is TRBV7-9, the J call TRBJ1-4, with 7 bases lining up with TRBD1. The V gene's germline CDR1 is SEHNR and CDR2 FQNEAQ (reference sequence). V shed 5 bases and J 3 bases; nucleotides not matched to a gene: 6. The CDR3 is 15 amino acids.

This rearrangement joins TRBV7-2 to TRBJ2-7, with D possibly TRBD2 on 5 matching bases. V gave up 1 base and J gave up 3 bases, with 7 bases separating them. The CDR3 totals 13 residues. Germline V gene sequence: CDR1 SGHTA, CDR2 FQGNSA. The CDR3 DNA reads as TGTGCCAGCAGCTTAGGGAGGTTCTACGAGCAGTACTTC. This codes for CASSLGRFYEQYF.

The chain recombines TRBV15 with TRBJ1-1; tentatively, D is TRBD1 (5 bases). In germline, CDR1 is LNHNV, CDR2 YYDKDF (reference sequence). V was shortened by 1 base and J by 3 bases, with 15 bases between the two germline ends. The CDR3 runs to 16 residues. The CDR3 sequence is CATSRGGTRGDTEAFF. The CDR3 bases are TGTGCCACCAGCAGAGGGGGGACCCGAGGGGACACTGAAGCTTTCTTT. Based on the CDR3 plus reference TRBV15 and TRBJ1-1, the full variable domain is DAMVIQNPRYQVTQFGKPVTLSCSQTLNHNVMYWYQQKSSQAPKLLFHYYDKDFNNEADTPDNFQSRRPNTSFCFLDIRSPGLGDTAMYLCATSRGGTRGDTEAFFGQGTRLTVV.

CDR3 loop: CASSSLVRGTEAFF. The CDR3 coding sequence is TGTGCCAGCAGCTCCCTGGTTAGGGGGACTGAAGCTTTCTTT. This chain joins TRBV7-9 and TRBJ1-1; TRBD1 is a possible D gene (6 bases). The germline V and J ends were trimmed by 4 bases and 5 bases, with 14 bases remaining between them. CDR1 SEHNR and CDR2 FQNEAQ come from the germline V gene (reference sequence). The CDR3 runs to 14 residues. Combining the CDR3 with reference TRBV7-9 and TRBJ1-1 gives the whole variable domain DTGVSQNPRHKITKRGQNVTFRCDPISEHNRLYWYRQTLGQGPEFLTYFQNEAQLEKSRLLSDRFSAERPKGSFSTLEIQRTEQGDSAMYLCASSSLVRGTEAFFGQGTRLTVV.

CDR3 DNA sequence: TGTGCCAGCAGGGTAGAAAAAGGCGGTACTGAAGCTTTCTTT. Translation: CASRVEKGGTEAFF. The chain links TRBV6-5 to TRBJ1-1; no firm D call. The ends were cut back, 6 bases at V and 5 bases at J, with 16 bases in the middle. The CDR3 is 14 residues long. The germline CDR1 and CDR2 sequences are MNHEY and SVGAGI.

The J gene is TRBJ1-1, the V gene TRBV5-1; D not resolved. Germline CDR1 reads SGHRS; CDR2 reads YFSETQ. Trimming took off 1 base at V and 2 bases at J, with 9 bases between the two ends. The CDR3 runs to 14 residues. The DNA for the CDR3 is TGCGCCAGCAGCTTGTTCAGCTCAAACACTGAAGCTTTCTTT. It yields the protein CASSLFSSNTEAFF.

The chain employs TRBV5-1 and TRBJ2-3; a possible D gene is TRBD2 (6 bases). The CDR3 sequence is 15 residues long. Germline CDR1 and CDR2: SGHRS and YFSETQ. V was cut by 6 bases and J by 2 bases, with 16 bases left in between. The CDR3 DNA follows: TGCGCCAGCAAGCCAGTGGGAGGCTACACAGATACGCAGTATTTT. It is translated as CASKPVGGYTDTQYF.

This clone has just a few counts. This chain joins TRBV5-1 and TRBJ1-1, with 8 bases matching TRBD1. CDR1 SGHRS and CDR2 YFSETQ come from the germline V gene. The CDR3 contains 14 residues. Losses at the gene ends were 4 bases for V and 5 bases for J; bases not matched to a gene: 7. CDR3 DNA sequence: TGCGCCAGCAGCCCGGACAGGGCGGGAACTGAAGCTTTCTTT. The encoded protein is CASSPDRAGTEAFF.

The V call is TRBV4-1, the J call TRBJ2-7, with 13 bases lining up with TRBD2. The CDR3 is 15 amino acids. Germline V gene lookup returns CDR1 MGHRA and CDR2 YSYEKL. V shed 4 bases and J 4 bases; nucleotides not matched to a gene: 4. CDR3 loop: CASSPRTSGSYEQYF. In DNA form, the CDR3 reads TGCGCCAGCAGCCCCCGGACTAGCGGGAGTTACGAGCAGTACTTC.

The CDR3, as DNA: TGTGCCAGCTCACCCCCCGGGAGGTCCTCCTACAATGAGCAGTTCTTC. It translates to CASSPPGRSSYNEQFF. V gene TRBV18 combines with J gene TRBJ2-1, with 7 bases aligning to TRBD2. This CDR3 contains 16 residues. The germline gives CDR1 KGHSH, CDR2 LQKENI. Trimming cost V 3 bases and J 0 bases; bases outside gene matches: 5.

The V call is TRBV15, the J call TRBJ1-2; 10 bases align to TRBD1. Germline V CDR1 and CDR2: LNHNV, YYDKDF (reference sequence). The CDR3 is 14 residues long. The V gene end was trimmed by 5 bases and the J gene end by 8 bases; junction bases not matched to a gene: 8. CDR3 region: CATSPGQGFLGYTF. For the CDR3, the DNA is TGTGCCACCAGCCCGGGACAGGGGTTTTTGGGCTACACCTTC.